This is a list of T cell receptor beta chains from one sample in a study of cytomegalovirus exposure and HLA in healthy donors. Profiled with immunoSEQ multiplex PCR; TCRdb holds only in-frame clones, not every one. The table includes approximately 140,000 clones, 70% to 90% detected once. Sequencing was carried out using PBMCs. The receptors here all came from a woman between 40 and 55 years old in good health and CMV-seronegative. Each CDR3 is given with its conserved first and last residue. Each record gives: D gene, V gene, J gene, clone size, CDR3 protein, CDR3 DNA. A D gene is named only where the DNA matches it firmly. Expanded clones get a size class; other rows say once, few or many, or leave the size out.

TRBD1	TRBV11-2	TRBJ1-4	NA	CASSLGQGGEKLFF	TGTGCCAGCAGCTTAGGACAGGGAGGTGAAAAACTGTTTTTT
TRBD2	TRBV5-1	TRBJ2-5	NA	CASSLSGGVKETQYF	TGCGCCAGCAGCTTGAGCGGGGGAGTTAAAGAGACCCAGTACTTC
TRBD1	TRBV4-1	TRBJ1-1	NA	CASSQPTTGTIEAFF	TGCGCCAGCAGCCAGCCCACGACAGGGACCATTGAAGCTTTCTTT
NA	TRBV5-8	TRBJ2-7	once	CASSLLIRYEQYF	TGTGCCAGCAGCTTACTCATTAGATACGAGCAGTACTTC
TRBD1	TRBV27	TRBJ1-1	NA	CASSPWGTGRPYTEAFF	TGTGCCAGCAGTCCCTGGGGGACAGGGAGGCCCTACACTGAAGCTTTCTTT
TRBD1	TRBV6-6	TRBJ1-1	NA	CASSWGQVGGEAFF	TGTGCCAGCAGTTGGGGACAGGTTGGGGGTGAAGCTTTCTTT
NA	TRBV9	TRBJ1-4	NA	CASSRYRGANEKLFF	TGTGCCAGCAGCCGATACCGCGGTGCTAATGAAAAACTGTTTTTT
NA	TRBV4-1	TRBJ2-7	NA	CASSQEQSEGEQYF	TGCGCCAGCAGCCAAGAACAATCCGAGGGCGAGCAGTACTTC
TRBD2	TRBV27	TRBJ2-7	NA	CASSSRTSGGTVAYEQYF	TGTGCCAGCAGTTCCAGGACTAGCGGGGGAACCGTAGCCTACGAGCAGTACTTC
TRBD1	TRBV28	TRBJ1-4	NA	CASSLTGTGTNEKLFF	TGTGCCAGCAGTTTAACGGGGACAGGAACTAATGAAAAACTGTTTTTT
TRBD1	TRBV7-9	TRBJ2-7	NA	CSSSPWQAQGASYEQYF	TGTTCCAGCTCCCCCTGGCAGGCACAGGGGGCATCCTACGAGCAGTACTTC
TRBD1	TRBV7-9	TRBJ1-2	NA	CASSRDSAVYGYTF	TGTGCCAGCAGCCGGGACAGCGCGGTCTATGGCTACACCTTC
TRBD1	TRBV27	TRBJ1-1	NA	CASSLGALGQGPLGAFF	TGTGCCAGCAGCCTAGGGGCCCTGGGACAGGGGCCCCTTGGAGCTTTCTTT
NA	TRBV14	TRBJ1-4	NA	CASSHRATNEKLFF	TGTGCCAGCAGCCATCGGGCAACTAATGAAAAACTGTTTTTT
TRBD1	TRBV5-1	TRBJ2-3	NA	CASRPGTDTDTQYF	TGCGCCAGCAGACCCGGGACAGACACAGATACGCAGTATTTT
NA	TRBV5-6	TRBJ2-3	NA	CASSSVGTTRDTQYF	TGTGCCAGCAGCTCCGTAGGAACCACTAGGGATACGCAGTATTTT
TRBD1	TRBV7-9	TRBJ2-7	few	CASSQRGQGLHEQYF	TGTGCCAGCAGCCAGAGGGGACAGGGCCTCCACGAGCAGTACTTC
NA	TRBV2	TRBJ1-4	NA	CASSEIGLSAEKLFF	TGTGCCAGCAGTGAAATCGGGTTGTCGGCCGAAAAACTGTTTTTT
NA	TRBV6-6	TRBJ1-1	NA	CASSYSRNTEAFF	TGTGCCAGCAGTTACTCGAGGAACACTGAAGCTTTCTTT
NA	TRBV19	TRBJ1-3	NA	CASSIVYSSGNTIYF	TGTGCCAGTAGTATCGTTTACAGCTCTGGAAACACCATATATTTT
TRBD1	TRBV4-1	TRBJ2-7	NA	CASSQPGQVYEQYF	TGCGCCAGCAGCCAACCGGGACAGGTCTACGAGCAGTACTTC
NA	TRBV5-4	TRBJ2-3	NA	CASSGGTGRADTQYF	TGTGCCAGCAGCGGAGGTACAGGGAGGGCAGATACGCAGTATTTT
NA	TRBV19	TRBJ1-1	few	CASRTAMNTEAFF	TGTGCCAGTAGGACAGCGATGAACACTGAAGCTTTCTTT
TRBD2	TRBV5-5	TRBJ2-1	NA	CASSQTIWTRGDEQFF	TGTGCCAGCAGTCAAACAATTTGGACTAGGGGCGATGAGCAGTTCTTC
TRBD1	TRBV7-2	TRBJ1-2	NA	CASSPRDRGRLDYGYTF	TGTGCCAGCAGCCCCCGTGACAGGGGGCGCTTGGACTATGGCTACACCTTC
NA	TRBV5-8	TRBJ1-5	NA	CASSWAVRRDQPQHF	TGTGCCAGCAGCTGGGCCGTCCGCAGGGATCAGCCCCAGCATTTT
TRBD1	TRBV4-3	TRBJ1-4	few	CASSQVGTGREKLFF	TGCGCCAGCAGCCAAGTCGGGACAGGGCGTGAAAAACTGTTTTTT
TRBD1	TRBV6-6	TRBJ1-1	NA	CASSYAPGQRKAEAFF	TGTGCCAGCAGTTACGCACCGGGACAGCGGAAGGCTGAAGCTTTCTTT
NA	TRBV27	TRBJ2-5	NA	CASSLGTEGEQYF	TGTGCCAGCAGTTTGGGGACCGAGGGGGAGCAGTACTTC
TRBD2	TRBV4-3	TRBJ2-1	NA	CASSQEPNSGGYNEQFF	TGCGCCAGCAGCCAGGAACCAAATAGCGGGGGTTACAATGAGCAGTTCTTC
TRBD2	TRBV28	TRBJ2-2	NA	CASSRGDVTGELFF	TGTGCCAGCAGTCGGGGGGACGTCACCGGGGAGCTGTTTTTT
TRBD2	TRBV9	TRBJ2-7	NA	CASSADLAGGTREQYF	TGTGCCAGCAGCGCCGACCTAGCGGGAGGCACGAGGGAGCAGTACTTC
TRBD1	TRBV11-3	TRBJ1-2	once	CASTPTGTDYGYTF	TGTGCCAGCACTCCTACCGGGACAGACTATGGCTACACCTTC
NA	TRBV5-1	TRBJ2-1	once	CASSLQQTYNEQFF	TGCGCCAGCAGCTTGCAACAGACCTACAATGAGCAGTTCTTC
TRBD1	TRBV30	TRBJ1-2	NA	CAWSVRAGTGNEFGYTF	TGTGCCTGGAGTGTACGGGCTGGGACAGGGAATGAATTTGGCTACACCTTC
NA	TRBV6-1	TRBJ2-5	once	CASRGGSGGQETQYF	TGTGCCAGCAGGGGGGGTAGCGGAGGCCAAGAGACCCAGTACTTC
NA	TRBV7-9	TRBJ2-7	NA	CASSRTLLSSYEQYF	TGTGCCAGCAGCAGGACTCTCCTGAGCTCCTACGAGCAGTACTTC
NA	TRBV19	TRBJ2-2	NA	CASSFGTLNTGELFF	TGTGCCAGTAGTTTCGGGACTTTGAACACCGGGGAGCTGTTTTTT
NA	TRBV30	TRBJ2-1	NA	CAWSDSGYNEQFF	TGTGCCTGGAGTGATTCGGGGTACAATGAGCAGTTCTTC
NA	TRBV6-5	TRBJ1-4	NA	CASSGRTLNEKLFF	TGTGCCAGCAGTGGGAGGACACTAAATGAAAAACTGTTTTTT
NA	TRBV11-3	TRBJ2-1	once	CASTSYFSRLGEQFF	TGTGCCAGCACCTCCTATTTTTCCCGACTCGGTGAGCAGTTCTTC
NA	TRBV9	TRBJ1-6	NA	CASSVLSDSNSPLHF	TGTGCCAGCAGCGTATTAAGTGACTCCAATTCACCCCTCCACTTT